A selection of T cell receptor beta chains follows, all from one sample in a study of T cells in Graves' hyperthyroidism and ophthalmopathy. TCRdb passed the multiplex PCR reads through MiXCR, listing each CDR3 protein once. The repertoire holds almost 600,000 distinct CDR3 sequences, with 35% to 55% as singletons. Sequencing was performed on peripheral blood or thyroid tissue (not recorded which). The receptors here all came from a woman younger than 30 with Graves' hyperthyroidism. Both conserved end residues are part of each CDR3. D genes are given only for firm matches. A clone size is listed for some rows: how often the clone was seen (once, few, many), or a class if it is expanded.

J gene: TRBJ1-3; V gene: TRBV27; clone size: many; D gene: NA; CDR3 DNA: TGTGCCAGCGGAGTGTCATCTGGAAACACCATATATTTT; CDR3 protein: CASGVSSGNTIYF
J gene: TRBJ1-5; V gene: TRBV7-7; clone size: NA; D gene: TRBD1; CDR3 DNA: TGTGCCAGCAGCTTAGGGGAGGGACAGGGTGACGGCAATCAGCCCCAGCATTTT; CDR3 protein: CASSLGEGQGDGNQPQHF
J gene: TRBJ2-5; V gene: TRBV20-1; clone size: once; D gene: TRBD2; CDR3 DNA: TGCAGTGAAGCTAGCGGGAGTCGAGAGACCCAGTACTTC; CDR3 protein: CSEASGSRETQYF
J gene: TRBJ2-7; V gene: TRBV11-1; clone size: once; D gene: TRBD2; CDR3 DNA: TGTGCCAGCAGCTTAACCCCCACTAGCGGGAGCTACGAGCAGTACTTC; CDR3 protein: CASSLTPTSGSYEQYF
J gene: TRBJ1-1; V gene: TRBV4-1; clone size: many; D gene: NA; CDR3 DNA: TGCGCCAGCAGTCCACGATTGACAGGATCCACTGAAGCTTTCTTT; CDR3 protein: CASSPRLTGSTEAFF
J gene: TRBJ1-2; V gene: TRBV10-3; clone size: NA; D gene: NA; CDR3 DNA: TGTGCCACCAGTGATTTGGGCGGGGCGGACTATGGCTACACCTTC; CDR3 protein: CATSDLGGADYGYTF
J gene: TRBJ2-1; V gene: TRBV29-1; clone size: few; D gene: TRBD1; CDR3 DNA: TGCAGCGTTGAACCATGGACAGGGAAGTTCAATGAGCAGTTCTTC; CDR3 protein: CSVEPWTGKFNEQFF
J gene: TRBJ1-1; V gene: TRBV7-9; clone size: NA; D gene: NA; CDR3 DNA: TGTGCCAGCAGCGTGGGGGGCAATGAAGCTTTCTTT; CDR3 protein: CASSVGGNEAFF
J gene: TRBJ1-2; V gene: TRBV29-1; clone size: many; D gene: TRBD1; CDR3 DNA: TGCAGCGTTGACGAAGCACAGGGGTCCTTCTCCTATGGCTACACCTTC; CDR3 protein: CSVDEAQGSFSYGYTF
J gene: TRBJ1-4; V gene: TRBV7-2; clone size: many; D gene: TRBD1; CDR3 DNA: TGTGCCAGCAGCCGTAGGACAGGGTCTTTTAATGAAAAACTGTTTTTT; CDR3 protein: CASSRRTGSFNEKLFF
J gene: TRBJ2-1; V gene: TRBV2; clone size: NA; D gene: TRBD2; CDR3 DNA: TGTGCCAGCAGGCAGACAGTTGCGGGAGGTAATGAGCAGTTCTTC; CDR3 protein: CASRQTVAGGNEQFF
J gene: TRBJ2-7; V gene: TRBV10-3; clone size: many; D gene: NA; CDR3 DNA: TGTGCCATCAGTGAGTACCGACTAGTGGGTTCCTACGAGCAGTACTTC; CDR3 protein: CAISEYRLVGSYEQYF
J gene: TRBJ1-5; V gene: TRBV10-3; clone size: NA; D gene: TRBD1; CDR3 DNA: TGTGCCATCGAACTGACAGGGGGACAGCCCCAGCATTTT; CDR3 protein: CAIELTGGQPQHF
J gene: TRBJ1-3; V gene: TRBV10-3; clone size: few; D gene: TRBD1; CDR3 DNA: TGTGCCAGCCGGCCAGGGGGCTTCCCCCTGTCTGGAAACACCATATATTTT; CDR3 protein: CASRPGGFPLSGNTIYF
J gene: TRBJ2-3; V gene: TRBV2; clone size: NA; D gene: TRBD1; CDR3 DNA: TGTGCCAGCAGTCGACAGGGGGCAGATACGCAGTATTTT; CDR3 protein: CASSRQGADTQYF
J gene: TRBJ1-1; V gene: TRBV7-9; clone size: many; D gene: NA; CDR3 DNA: TGTGCCAGCAGCTTTTCTACGAACACTGAAGCTTTCTTT; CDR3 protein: CASSFSTNTEAFF
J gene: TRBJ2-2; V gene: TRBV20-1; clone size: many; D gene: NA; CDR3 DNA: TGCAGTGCTACGGGACAGAACACCGGGGAGCTGTTTTTT; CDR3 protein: CSATGQNTGELFF
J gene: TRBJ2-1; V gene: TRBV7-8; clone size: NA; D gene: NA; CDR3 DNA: TGTGCCAGCCAACCCACGATTGCGATAAAGCAGTTCTTC; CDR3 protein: CASQPTIAIKQFF
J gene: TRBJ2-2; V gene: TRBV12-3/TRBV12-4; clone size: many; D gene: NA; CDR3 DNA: TGTGCCAGCAGACTTGACAGCACGAACACCGGGGAGCTGTTTTTT; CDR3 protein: CASRLDSTNTGELFF
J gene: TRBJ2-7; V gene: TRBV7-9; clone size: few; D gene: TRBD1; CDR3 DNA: TGTGCCAGCTCGCGTTCTGACAGGGGAAACTACGAGCAGTACTTC; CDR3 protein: CASSRSDRGNYEQYF
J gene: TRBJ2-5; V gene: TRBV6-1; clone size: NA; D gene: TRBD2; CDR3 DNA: TGTGCCAGCCGCGATGCTAGCGGGAGTCGCGCAGAGACCCAGTACTTC; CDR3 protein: CASRDASGSRAETQYF
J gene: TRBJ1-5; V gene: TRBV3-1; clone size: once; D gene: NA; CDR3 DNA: TGTGCCAGCACCGCCCGGGGTGGCTGGAATCAGCCCCAGCATTTT; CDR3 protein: CASTARGGWNQPQHF